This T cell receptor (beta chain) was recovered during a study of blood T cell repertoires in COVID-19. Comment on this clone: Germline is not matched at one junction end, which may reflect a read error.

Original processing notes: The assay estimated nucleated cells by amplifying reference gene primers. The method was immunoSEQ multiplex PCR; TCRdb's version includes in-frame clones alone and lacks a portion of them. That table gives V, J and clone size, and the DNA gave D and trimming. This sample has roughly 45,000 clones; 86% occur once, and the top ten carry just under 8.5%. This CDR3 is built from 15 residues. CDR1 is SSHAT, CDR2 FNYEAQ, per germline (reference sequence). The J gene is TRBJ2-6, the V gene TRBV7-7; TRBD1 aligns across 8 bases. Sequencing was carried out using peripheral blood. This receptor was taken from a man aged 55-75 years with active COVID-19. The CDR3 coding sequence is TGTGCTAGCAGCTTGGGGCAGGGGGCTGGCAACGTCCTGACTTTC. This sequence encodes CASSLGQGAGNVLTF.